This TCR beta chain was obtained from a study of blood T cell repertoires in COVID-19. Across the study: COVID-19 samples, acute and convalescent, were from the United States, Italy and Spain.

Germline values: CDR1 PRHDT, CDR2 FYEKMQ (reference sequence). CDR3 length: 16 amino acids. The ends were cut back, 1 base at V and 4 bases at J, with 14 bases in the middle. Original analysis: Scientists estimated how many nucleated cells there were by amplifying reference gene primers. Produced via immunoSEQ multiplex PCR; TCRdb's table is partial and in-frame only. The V and J calls and the clone size are those of that table, but D and trimming were determined from the DNA. The table lists some 100,000 clones, around 82% of them singletons, with almost 7% in the top ten. V gene TRBV13 combines with J gene TRBJ1-3, with D tentatively TRBD1 (6 bases). This TCR was recovered from a man in his fifties with active or convalescent COVID-19. Material: peripheral blood. The CDR3, as DNA: TGTGCCAGCAGCTTAGTCCCAGGGGCACAGGGAAACACCATATATTTT. Translation: CASSLVPGAQGNTIYF.